This T cell receptor (beta chain) was captured by sequencing in a study of response to subunit inactivated influenza vaccine. MiXCR, applied by TCRdb to the RT-PCR reads, yields one record per CDR3 protein. The table has 500,000 to 600,000 distinct CDR3 sequences, roughly 10% seen once. This clonotype turned up a few times. The V gene's germline CDR1 is LGHNA and CDR2 YSLEER. This CDR3 is 14 amino acids long. V was trimmed by 1 base and J by 8 bases, leaving 12 bases between them. The same data also contributed to another study, on T cells expressing NK-cell markers. That paper adds: Production of TCR beta cDNA relied on 5'RACE template switching with UMIs.

The TCR was taken from a man aged 50 to 59 who received an inactivated influenza vaccine. Sequences were derived from PBMCs from blood, sampled on the day of vaccination. The chain joins TRBV4-3 to TRBJ2-1, with D perhaps matching TRBD2 (5 bases). The CDR3 region is CASSQGYEGDEQFF. In DNA form, the CDR3 reads TGCGCCAGCAGCCAAGGGTACGAGGGAGATGAGCAGTTCTTC.